These 7 T cell receptor beta chains were all obtained from the same sample, sequenced in a study of shared clonotypes between healthy human individuals. The assay was immunoSEQ multiplex PCR, and TCRdb's table has in-frame clones only and misses some. Counted here are roughly 300,000 clones, around 87% occurring once; the ten biggest clones make up under 20%. The sample taken for sequencing was memory CD8+ T cells sorted from blood. The subset: CD45RO+ cells pooled with CCR7-negative TemRA cells. These receptors were obtained from a man in his late teens or twenties in good health.

The chain couples TRBV28 to TRBJ1-1; D gene unclear. V lost 6 bases, J lost 7 bases, and 15 bases lay in between. Germline lookup yields CDR1 MDHEN and CDR2 SYDVKM. This CDR3 region has 13 residues. DNA of the CDR3: TGTGCCAGCAGAGAGACGGAACCGTATGAAGCTTTCTTT. Translation gives CASRETEPYEAFF.

This rearrangement joins TRBV29-1 to TRBJ1-1, with 10 positions matching TRBD1. This CDR3 is built from 12 residues. Germline lookup yields CDR1 SQVTM and CDR2 ANQGSEA. V dropped 7 bases and J dropped 3; count of bases not matched to a gene: 2. CDR3 amino acids: CSGGQGDTEAFF. CDR3 DNA: TGCAGCGGTGGACAGGGGGACACTGAAGCTTTCTTT.

The rearrangement links TRBV27 to TRBJ2-7, with TRBD2 as a possible D gene (6 bases). The V and J ends lost 0 bases and 6 bases respectively, with 9 bases between them. Germline V gene sequence: CDR1 MNHEY, CDR2 SMNVEV (reference sequence). The length of the CDR3 is 13 residues. Written as DNA, the CDR3 is TGTGCCAGCAGTTTATCGGGGGGATCCGAGCAGTACTTC. It encodes CASSLSGGSEQYF.

This chain connects TRBV4-1 to TRBJ1-6; D may be TRBD1 (5 bases). The CDR3 consists of 15 residues. Trimming removed 6 bases from V and 8 bases from J, with 17 bases in between. The germline V gene encodes CDR1 MGHRA and CDR2 YSYEKL. The CDR3 reads CASRTLRDGYSPLHF. As DNA, the CDR3 is TGCGCCAGCAGAACCCTCCGGGACGGATATTCACCCCTCCACTTT.

The chain has TRBV18 and TRBJ2-7; 10 bases are shared with TRBD1. The CDR3 has 14 amino acids. V lost 5 bases, J lost 2 bases, and 3 bases stayed unmatched. Looked up from germline, CDR1 is KGHSH and CDR2 is LQKENI. The CDR3 coding sequence is TGTGCCAGCTCAGGGACAGGGGCCGCCTACGAGCAGTACTTC. It yields the protein CASSGTGAAYEQYF.

The rearrangement links TRBV9 to TRBJ2-3; 9 bases are shared with TRBD2. There are 16 residues in the CDR3. CDR1 and CDR2 (germline): SGDLS, YYNGEE. Trimming cost V 3 bases and J 0 bases; bases outside gene matches: 5. CDR3 region: CASSEEAGGSTDTQYF. The DNA of the CDR3 is TGTGCCAGCAGCGAGGAAGCGGGGGGTAGCACAGATACGCAGTATTTT.

The rearrangement uses TRBV28 and TRBJ1-2; D uncertain. This CDR3 comprises 14 residues. Germline values: CDR1 MDHEN, CDR2 SYDVKM. The ends were cut back, 6 bases at V and 5 bases at J, with 16 bases in the middle. The CDR3 coding sequence is TGTGCCAGCAGCGGCGGGTTCGGCGCGTATGGCTACACCTTC. Protein sequence: CASSGGFGAYGYTF.